This passage covers 4 T cell receptor beta chains from one sample sequenced in a study of siplizumab effects on memory and regulatory T cells. Profiled with immunoSEQ multiplex PCR; TCRdb holds only in-frame clones, not every one. The table records approximately 120,000 clones, 92% of them present only once. The sample taken for sequencing was Tregs sorted from blood. The receptors were gathered from a human donor in good health.

The V gene is TRBV29-1, the J gene TRBJ1-2; no reliable D call. The germline V and J ends were trimmed by 0 bases and 3 bases, with 5 bases remaining between them. Germline CDR1 SQVTM, CDR2 ANQGSEA. The length of the CDR3 is 12 residues. Here the CDR3 reads CSVEDSDYGYTF. The CDR3 bases are TGCAGCGTTGAAGACTCGGACTATGGCTACACCTTC.

The chain is built from TRBV2 and TRBJ2-1; D not certain. Trimming removed 11 bases at V and 2 bases at J, with 13 bases between. The CDR3 runs to 13 residues. The germline CDR1 and CDR2 sequences are SNHLY and FYNNEI. CDR3 in DNA: TGTGCCGGCGCAGGTATAACCTACAATGAGCAGTTCTTC. It encodes CAGAGITYNEQFF.

This CDR3 reads CASSRLAGGDNEQFF. CDR3 DNA sequence: TGTGCCAGCAGCCGGCTAGCGGGGGGAGACAATGAGCAGTTCTTC. The V and J genes are TRBV7-6 and TRBJ2-1, with 11 nucleotides matching TRBD2. The V and J ends lost 5 bases and 5 bases, in that order; junction bases with no gene match: 5. CDR3 length: 15 amino acids. Germline lookup yields CDR1 SGHVS and CDR2 FNYEAQ.

This clone has only one observation. The chain combines TRBV27 with TRBJ2-7; a weak D match, TRBD2 (6 bases). Trimming pared 5 bases from V and 3 bases from J, leaving 14 bases between. This CDR3 is built from 14 residues. The germline gives CDR1 MNHEY, CDR2 SMNVEV (reference sequence). In DNA form, the CDR3 reads TGTGCCAGCAGTACTGTAGCGGCTGTCTACGAGCAGTACTTC. As protein: CASSTVAAVYEQYF.